This passage covers 11 T cell receptor beta chains from one sample sequenced in a study of tumor-infiltrating lymphocytes in primary liver carcinoma. With around 500 ng total RNA as template and a constant-region primer, TCR beta cDNA was made. Three rounds of nested multiplex PCR with slightly modified ARM-PCR produced TCR beta libraries. In the first two PCR rounds, TRBV1-TRBV30 forward primers were paired with a C-beta reverse primer, and each round lasted roughly 10 cycles. A single record per CDR3 protein comes from TCRdb applying MiXCR to the multiplex PCR reads. Here the sample spans just over 300,000 distinct CDR3 sequences, around three fifths being singletons. Extraction also yielded germline DNA, while blood RNA was obtained from unsorted whole blood. The specimen sequenced was peripheral blood. These receptors all come from a woman in her thirties with primary liver carcinoma and hepatitis B virus infection.

This chain connects TRBV4-3 to TRBJ2-3; D gene ambiguous. V lost 1 base and J 5 bases, leaving 16 bases between the germline ends. The CDR3 spans 16 residues. Looked up from germline, CDR1 is LGHNA and CDR2 is YSLEER. CDR3 region: CASSQGHNSPIDTQYF. CDR3 DNA sequence: TGCGCCAGCAGCCAAGGGCATAACAGCCCCATAGATACGCAGTATTTT.

This clonotype is judged medium-sized. This chain uses TRBV11-2 with TRBJ2-3, with D maybe TRBD1 (6 bases). The CDR3 extends over 13 amino acids. Germline CDR1 and CDR2: SGHAT and FQNNGV. Trimming took 4 bases from V and 1 from J, leaving 6 bases between them. DNA of the CDR3: TGTGCCAGCAGCTACAGGGGCACAGATACGCAGTATTTT. It codes for CASSYRGTDTQYF.

This clonotype was detected a few times. J is TRBJ1-1 and V is TRBV12-3 or TRBV12-4; D unclear. Deletions cut 3 bases from V and 5 bases from J, with 10 bases between. The length of the CDR3 is 13 residues. The CDR3 DNA is TGTGCCAGCAGTTTTACTGGTCCGACTGAAGCTTTCTTT. Translating gives CASSFTGPTEAFF.

Comments on this clonotype: The CDR3 does not close with the conserved phenylalanine or tryptophan, likely indicating a read error. The DNA is omitted, as the CDR3 cannot be located on it reliably, and the CDR3 follows TCRdb's listing. The genes are TRBV6-5 and TRBJ2-7. The V gene's germline CDR1 is MNHEY and CDR2 SVGAGI. The CDR3 is 15 residues long, ends included. The CDR3 loop reads CASSYKDSSSCEQYS.

As to this clonotype: This is likely a read error, given that the CDR3 carries no conserved phenylalanine or tryptophan at its end. The rearrangement uses TRBV12-3 or TRBV12-4 and TRBJ2-1; the match to TRBD2 covers 10 bases. This CDR3 comprises 16 residues. With V trimmed by 1 base and J by 4 bases, 4 bases remained unmatched. Here the CDR3 DNA reads TGTGCCAGCAGTTTAGGGGCTAGCGGGAGTTACAATGAGCAGTTCATC. This encodes CASSLGASGSYNEQFI.

This clonotype was found many times. The V gene is TRBV12-3 or TRBV12-4, the J gene TRBJ1-5; a weak D match, TRBD1 (5 bases). Trimming stripped 3 bases from V and 7 bases from J, with 7 bases between. This CDR3 contains 12 residues. The CDR3 here is CASSLGEQPQHF. The CDR3 DNA sequence: TGTGCCAGCAGTTTGGGGGAACAGCCCCAGCATTTT.

The chain recombines TRBV12-3 or TRBV12-4 with TRBJ2-7; D is unclear. Trimming took off 3 bases at V and 2 bases at J, with 8 bases between the two ends. This CDR3 contains 13 residues. CDR3 amino acids: CASSLVSTYEQYF. DNA of the CDR3: TGTGCCAGCAGTTTGGTCTCAACCTACGAGCAGTACTTC.

To note about this clonotype: The final CDR3 position lacks the conserved phenylalanine or tryptophan, pointing to a likely read error. The CDR3 here is CASSRGFKNTEAFV. In DNA form, the CDR3 reads TGTGCCAGCAGTCGAGGTTTTAAGAACACTGAAGCTTTCGTT. This rearrangement joins TRBV12-3 or TRBV12-4 to TRBJ1-1; no definite D call. This CDR3 spans 14 amino acids. Trimming removed 5 bases at V and 1 base at J, with 11 bases between.

Ten or more counts support this clonotype. The chain recombines TRBV11-1 with TRBJ2-5; D is undetermined. Trimming took off 5 bases at V and 5 bases at J, with 12 bases between the two ends. The CDR3 covers 13 residues. The germline V gene encodes CDR1 SGHAT and CDR2 FQDESV (reference sequence). The CDR3 DNA follows: TGTGCCAGCAGCCAGCGACTCTCGGAGACCCAGTACTTC. This gives the protein CASSQRLSETQYF. The variable domain in full, with the rest retrieved from reference TRBV11-1 and TRBJ2-5, is EAEVAQSPRYKITEKSQAVAFWCDPISGHATLYWYRQILGQGPELLVQFQDESVVDDSQLPKDRFSAERLKGVDSTLKIQPAELGDSAMYLCASSQRLSETQYFGPGTRLLVL.

The table lists this clonotype with a few counts. The genes are TRBV30 and TRBJ1-5; maybe TRBD1 (5 bases). CDR1 and CDR2 from the germline V gene are GTSNPN and SVGIG (reference sequence). The CDR3 covers 14 residues. The ends were cut back, 1 base at V and 7 bases at J, with 14 bases in the middle. The CDR3 region is CAWSGGESRQPQHF. The CDR3 region has the DNA TGTGCCTGGAGTGGGGGGGAGAGCCGCCAGCCCCAGCATTTT. The whole variable domain, filled in from reference TRBV30 and TRBJ1-5, reads SQTIHQWPATLVQPVGSPLSLECTVEGTSNPNLYWYRQAAGRGLQLLFYSVGIGQISSEVPQNLSASRPQDRQFILSSKKLLLSDSGFYLCAWSGGESRQPQHFGDGTRLSIL.

The sample holds one count of this clonotype. This chain links TRBV11-1 with TRBJ2-3; D unresolved. The assigned J gene may be wrong: the sequence end matches TRBJ1-5 better. The CDR3 runs to 14 residues. From germline, CDR1 is SGHAT and CDR2 FQDESV (reference sequence). The CDR3 bases are TGTGCCAGCGAATCAGAGAGAGGCACAGATACGCAGCATTTT. As protein: CASESERGTDTQHF.